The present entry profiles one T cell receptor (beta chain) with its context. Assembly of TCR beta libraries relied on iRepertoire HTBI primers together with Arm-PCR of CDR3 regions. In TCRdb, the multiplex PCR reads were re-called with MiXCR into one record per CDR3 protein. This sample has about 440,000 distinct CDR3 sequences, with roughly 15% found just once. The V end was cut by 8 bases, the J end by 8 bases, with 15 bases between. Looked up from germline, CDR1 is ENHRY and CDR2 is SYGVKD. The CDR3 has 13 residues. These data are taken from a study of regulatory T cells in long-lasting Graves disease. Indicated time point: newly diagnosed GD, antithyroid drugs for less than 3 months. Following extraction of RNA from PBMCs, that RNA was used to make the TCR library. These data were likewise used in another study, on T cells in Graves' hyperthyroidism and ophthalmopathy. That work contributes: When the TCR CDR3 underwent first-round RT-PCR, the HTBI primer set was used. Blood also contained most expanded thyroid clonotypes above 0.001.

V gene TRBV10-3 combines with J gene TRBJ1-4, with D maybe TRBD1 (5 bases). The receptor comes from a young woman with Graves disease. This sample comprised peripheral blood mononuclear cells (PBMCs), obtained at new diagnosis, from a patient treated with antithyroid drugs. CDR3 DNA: TGTGCCATCTGGGGGGGGGTCAACGAAAAACTGTTTTTT. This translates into CAIWGGVNEKLFF.